This TCR beta chain was profiled in a study of blood T cells in healthy people across ages. A second PCR, run for roughly 7 to 12 cycles, used a sample-barcoded 5' primer plus a J-beta primer mix. TCRdb ran MiXCR on the 5' RACE reads and lists one entry per CDR3 protein. The repertoire holds about 1 million distinct CDR3 sequences, with 45% as singletons. Trimming pared 2 bases from V and 9 bases from J, leaving 20 bases between. CDR1 is LGHDT, CDR2 YNNKEL, per germline (reference sequence). The length of the CDR3 is 15 residues. This chain joins TRBV3-1 and TRBJ2-7; D assignment may be TRBD1 or TRBD2 (6 bases each). This sequence was found in a woman aged 60-75 years in good health. Sequencing was performed on blood. The CDR3 sequence is CASSQPGAHIHGQYF. For the CDR3, the DNA is TGTGCCAGCAGCCAACCGGGGGCCCACATCCACGGGCAGTACTTC.